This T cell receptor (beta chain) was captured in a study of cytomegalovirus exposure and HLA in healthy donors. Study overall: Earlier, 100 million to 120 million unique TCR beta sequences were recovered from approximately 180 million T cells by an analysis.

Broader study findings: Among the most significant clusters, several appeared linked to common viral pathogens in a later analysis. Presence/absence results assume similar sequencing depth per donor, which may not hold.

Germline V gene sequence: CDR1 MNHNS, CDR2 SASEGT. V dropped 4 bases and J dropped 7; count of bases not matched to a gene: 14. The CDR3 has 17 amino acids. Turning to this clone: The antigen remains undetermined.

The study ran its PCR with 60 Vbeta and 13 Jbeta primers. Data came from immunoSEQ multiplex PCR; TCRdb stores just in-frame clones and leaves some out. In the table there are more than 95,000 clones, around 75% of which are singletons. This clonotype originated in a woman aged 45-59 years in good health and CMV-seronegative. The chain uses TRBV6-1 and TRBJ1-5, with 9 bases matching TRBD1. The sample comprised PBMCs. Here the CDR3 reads CASSGPGQGRIRQPQHF. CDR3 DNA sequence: TGTGCCAGCAGTGGACCGGGACAGGGAAGAATAAGGCAGCCCCAGCATTTT.